This T cell receptor (beta chain) was sequenced for a study of CD8 T cells in Susac syndrome. The RNA input was about 0.45 to 1 ug, and it was reverse transcribed with random hexamers. TCRdb reprocessed the immunoSEQ multiplex PCR reads with MiXCR, giving one entry per CDR3 protein. The table lists a few hundred thousand distinct CDR3 sequences, approximately 90% of them singletons, with around 0.13% in the top ten. Germline values: CDR1 LNHDA, CDR2 SQIVND (reference sequence). CDR3 size: 15 residues. The ends were cut back, 1 base at V and 3 bases at J, with 13 bases in the middle. This receptor was obtained from a human donor with multiple sclerosis. The chain has TRBV19 and TRBJ2-7, with D perhaps TRBD1 (6 bases). Source material: CD8+ T cells from PBMCs. The CDR3 protein is CASSIGGARGYEQYF. The CDR3 region has the DNA TGTGCCAGTAGTATAGGCGGCGCCAGGGGCTACGAGCAGTACTTC.